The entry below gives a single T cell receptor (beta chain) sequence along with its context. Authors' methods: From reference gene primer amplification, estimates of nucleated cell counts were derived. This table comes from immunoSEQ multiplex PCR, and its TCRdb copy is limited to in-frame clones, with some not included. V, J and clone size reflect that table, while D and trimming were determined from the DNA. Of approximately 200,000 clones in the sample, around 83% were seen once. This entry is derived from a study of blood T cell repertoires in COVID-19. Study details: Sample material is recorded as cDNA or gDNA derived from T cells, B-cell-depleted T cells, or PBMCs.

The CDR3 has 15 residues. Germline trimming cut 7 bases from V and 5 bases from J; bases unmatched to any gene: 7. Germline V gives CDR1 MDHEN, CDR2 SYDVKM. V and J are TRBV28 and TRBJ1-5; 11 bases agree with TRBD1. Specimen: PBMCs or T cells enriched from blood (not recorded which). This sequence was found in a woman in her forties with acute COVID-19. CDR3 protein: CASTYRDRGDQPQHF. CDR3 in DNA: TGTGCCAGCACCTACCGGGACAGGGGGGATCAGCCCCAGCATTTT.